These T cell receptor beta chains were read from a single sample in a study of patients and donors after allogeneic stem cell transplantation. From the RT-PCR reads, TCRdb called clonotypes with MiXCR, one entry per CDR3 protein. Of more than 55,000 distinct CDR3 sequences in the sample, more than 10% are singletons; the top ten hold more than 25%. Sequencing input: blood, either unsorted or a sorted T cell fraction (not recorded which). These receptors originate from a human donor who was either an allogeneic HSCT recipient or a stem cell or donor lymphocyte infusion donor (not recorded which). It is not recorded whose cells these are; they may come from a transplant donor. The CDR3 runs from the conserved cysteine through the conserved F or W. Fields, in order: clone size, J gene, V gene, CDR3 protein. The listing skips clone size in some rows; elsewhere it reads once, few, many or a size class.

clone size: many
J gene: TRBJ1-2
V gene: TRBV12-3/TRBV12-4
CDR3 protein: CASSLSRVPNYGYTF

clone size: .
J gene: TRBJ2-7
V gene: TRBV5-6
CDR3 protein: CASSLLRRLSYEQYF

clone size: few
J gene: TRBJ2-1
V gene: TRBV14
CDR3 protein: CASSHLSNEQFF

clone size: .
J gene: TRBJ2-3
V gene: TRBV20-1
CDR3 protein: CSARDWEASGRPSADTQYF

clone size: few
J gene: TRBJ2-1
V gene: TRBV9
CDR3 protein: CASSVGAGGSDEQFF

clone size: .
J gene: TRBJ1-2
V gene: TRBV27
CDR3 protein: CASTPGGSFYGYTF

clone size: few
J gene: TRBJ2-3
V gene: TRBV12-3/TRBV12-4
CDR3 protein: CASTTGREAGTDTQYF

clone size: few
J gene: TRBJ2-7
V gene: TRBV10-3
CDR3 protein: CATGDREVDEQYF

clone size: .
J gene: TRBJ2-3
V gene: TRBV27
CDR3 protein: CASMGAETFSTDTQYF

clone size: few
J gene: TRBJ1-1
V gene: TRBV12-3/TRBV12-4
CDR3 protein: CASSLTRDTEAFF

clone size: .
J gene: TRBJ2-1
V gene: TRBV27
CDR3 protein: CASSLDFLIYNEQFF

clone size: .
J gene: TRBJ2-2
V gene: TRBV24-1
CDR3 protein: CATSEGGTGELFF

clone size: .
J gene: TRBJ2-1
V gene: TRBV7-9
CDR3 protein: CASSLGPARRSNEQFF

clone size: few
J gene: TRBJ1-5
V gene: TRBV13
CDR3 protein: CASSSHLEGNQPQHF

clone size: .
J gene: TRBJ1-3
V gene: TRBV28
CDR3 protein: CASSSSSGQPFSGNTIYF